A selection of T cell receptor beta chains follows, all from one sample in a study of radiation and T cells in renal cell carcinoma. TCRdb's table, derived via immunoSEQ multiplex PCR, lists solely in-frame clones and lacks some. The repertoire holds more than 95,000 clones, with 65% to 85% as singletons. Sample: blood, taken from a patient whose treatment included radiotherapy and nephrectomy. Receptor source: a man in his fifties with renal cell carcinoma. CDR3s include the opening cysteine and the closing phenylalanine or tryptophan. Each record gives: V gene, clone size, D gene, CDR3 length, J gene, CDR3 DNA, CDR3 protein. The D gene is left open where the match is weak. Size is stated for part of the rows, as once, few or many counts, or as a class when the clone is expanded.

V: TRBV19; size: -; D: -; length: 13; J: TRBJ1-3; DNA: TGTGCCAGTAGTGAAAGCTCTGGAAACACCATATATTTT; CDR3: CASSESSGNTIYF
V: TRBV30; size: -; D: TRBD1; length: 16; J: TRBJ2-7; DNA: TGTGCCTGGAGTGTAATATGGCAGGGGGCATCCTACGAGCAGTACTTC; CDR3: CAWSVIWQGASYEQYF
V: TRBV11-2; size: -; D: -; length: 14; J: TRBJ2-7; DNA: TGTGCCAGCAGCTTTGCAGAGGGGGGAATGCAGCAGTACTTC; CDR3: CASSFAEGGMQQYF
V: TRBV5-4; size: -; D: -; length: 15; J: TRBJ1-1; DNA: TGTGCCAGCAGCTTGGCCGCCAGTATGAACACTGAAGCTTTCTTT; CDR3: CASSLAASMNTEAFF
V: TRBV6-5; size: -; D: -; length: 13; J: TRBJ1-5; DNA: TGTGCCAGCAGTTACAATATTGATCAGCCCCAGCATTTT; CDR3: CASSYNIDQPQHF
V: TRBV19; size: -; D: -; length: 14; J: TRBJ1-4; DNA: TGTGCCAGTAGTCGAGGAGCCGATAATGAAAAACTGTTTTTT; CDR3: CASSRGADNEKLFF
V: TRBV14; size: -; D: TRBD1; length: 17; J: TRBJ2-3; DNA: TGTGCCAGCAGCCCGGACAGGGGGACCTCTAGCACAGATACGCAGTATTTT; CDR3: CASSPDRGTSSTDTQYF
V: TRBV28; size: -; D: TRBD1; length: 16; J: TRBJ1-2; DNA: TGTGCCAGCAGTCCGACCGGGACAGGGGATAGGTATGGCTACACCTTC; CDR3: CASSPTGTGDRYGYTF
V: TRBV2; size: few; D: TRBD2; length: 15; J: TRBJ2-2; DNA: TGTGCCAGCAGTGAGACGGGAGGTTGGACCGGGGAGCTGTTTTTT; CDR3: CASSETGGWTGELFF
V: TRBV6-6; size: few; D: -; length: 14; J: TRBJ1-1; DNA: TGTGCCAGCAGTTACCCGTCGCAGGCGGGTGAAGCTTTCTTT; CDR3: CASSYPSQAGEAFF
V: TRBV9; size: -; D: -; length: 13; J: TRBJ2-1; DNA: TGTGCCAGCAGCGTACGGGACTGGGGTGAGCAGTTCTTC; CDR3: CASSVRDWGEQFF
V: TRBV13; size: -; D: -; length: 14; J: TRBJ2-5; DNA: TGTGCCAGCAGCCGTGGACTAACCCAAGAGACCCAGTACTTC; CDR3: CASSRGLTQETQYF
V: TRBV7-9; size: -; D: -; length: 17; J: TRBJ1-5; DNA: TGTGCCAGCAGCTTAGAGGGCACAGGGCGGGCGGCTCAGCCCCAGCATTTT; CDR3: CASSLEGTGRAAQPQHF
V: TRBV9; size: -; D: -; length: 13; J: TRBJ1-5; DNA: TGTGCCAGCAGCGGACAGACCAATCAGCCCCAGCATTTT; CDR3: CASSGQTNQPQHF
V: TRBV30; size: once; D: -; length: 13; J: TRBJ1-5; DNA: TGTGCCTGGAGTGGACAGAGTAATCAGCCCCAGCATTTT; CDR3: CAWSGQSNQPQHF
V: TRBV6-6; size: -; D: -; length: 13; J: TRBJ1-2; DNA: TGTGCCAGCCGGGAGGGGGGCCCCTATGGCTACACCTTC; CDR3: CASREGGPYGYTF
V: TRBV7-8; size: few; D: -; length: 15; J: TRBJ1-1; DNA: TGTGCCAGCAGCCTAATTGGTTTCCAGAACACTGAAGCTTTCTTT; CDR3: CASSLIGFQNTEAFF
V: TRBV5-4; size: -; D: -; length: 14; J: TRBJ1-3; DNA: TGTGCCAGCAGCTTGGTCCCTGGCGGAAACACCATATATTTT; CDR3: CASSLVPGGNTIYF
V: TRBV7-3; size: once; D: -; length: 12; J: TRBJ1-1; DNA: TGTGCCAGCAGCGCAGTTAATGGTGAAGCTTTCTTT; CDR3: CASSAVNGEAFF
V: TRBV2; size: -; D: -; length: 16; J: TRBJ1-6; DNA: TGTGCCAGTGCAAGACAGCCTATTCCGAATAATTCACCCCTCCACTTT; CDR3: CASARQPIPNNSPLHF
V: TRBV6-1; size: -; D: TRBD1; length: 14; J: TRBJ2-3; DNA: TGTGCCAGCACAAAGGGGGCGCCCCCAGATACGCAGTATTTT; CDR3: CASTKGAPPDTQYF
V: TRBV7-9; size: -; D: -; length: 13; J: TRBJ1-2; DNA: TGTGCCAGCAGCTTGGGGACGGGCGTCGGCTACACCTTC; CDR3: CASSLGTGVGYTF
V: TRBV29-1; size: -; D: TRBD2; length: 12; J: TRBJ2-7; DNA: TGCAGCGGCACTAGCGGTACCTACGAGCAGTACTTC; CDR3: CSGTSGTYEQYF
V: TRBV18; size: -; D: TRBD1; length: 19; J: TRBJ2-5; DNA: TGTGCCAGCTCACCACTCCCCCCACTCTCAGGGGGAGTCCAAGAGACCCAGTACTTC; CDR3: CASSPLPPLSGGVQETQYF
V: TRBV7-9; size: -; D: -; length: 15; J: TRBJ2-1; DNA: TGTGCCAGCAGCCTCGGGAGGGGACAGGTCAATGAGCAGTTCTTC; CDR3: CASSLGRGQVNEQFF
V: TRBV9; size: -; D: -; length: 14; J: TRBJ2-3; DNA: TGTGCCAGCAGCGTAGGAGGATACACAGATACGCAGTATTTT; CDR3: CASSVGGYTDTQYF
V: TRBV9; size: -; D: TRBD2; length: 16; J: TRBJ2-1; DNA: TGTGCCAGCAGCGTATTGGCGGGAGGCTATAACAATGAGCAGTTCTTC; CDR3: CASSVLAGGYNNEQFF
V: TRBV27; size: few; D: TRBD2; length: 18; J: TRBJ2-1; DNA: TGTGCCAGCAGTAAAACCGGGACTAGCGGGAGTCCGTACAATGAGCAGTTCTTC; CDR3: CASSKTGTSGSPYNEQFF
V: TRBV6-5; size: -; D: -; length: 13; J: TRBJ2-7; DNA: TGTGCCAGCAGTTTACAGATCTCCTACGAGCAGTACTTC; CDR3: CASSLQISYEQYF
V: TRBV6-5; size: -; D: -; length: 14; J: TRBJ2-5; DNA: TGTGCCAGCAGTTCCAACAGGGTAGGAGAGACCCAGTACTTC; CDR3: CASSSNRVGETQYF
V: TRBV2; size: -; D: -; length: 13; J: TRBJ2-2; DNA: TGTGCCAGCAGTGACAGAGACACCGGGGAGCTGTTTTTT; CDR3: CASSDRDTGELFF
V: TRBV2; size: -; D: -; length: 14; J: TRBJ1-3; DNA: TGTGCCAGCATGAGCCTACGCTCTGGAAACACCATATATTTT; CDR3: CASMSLRSGNTIYF
V: TRBV6-1; size: few; D: TRBD1; length: 14; J: TRBJ1-2; DNA: TGTGCCAGCAGGGGGGACAGGGGAGACTATGGCTACACCTTC; CDR3: CASRGDRGDYGYTF
V: TRBV7-9; size: -; D: -; length: 14; J: TRBJ1-1; DNA: TGTGCCAGCAGCTTAATGGACATGGGCACTGAAGCTTTCTTT; CDR3: CASSLMDMGTEAFF
V: TRBV18; size: -; D: TRBD1; length: 14; J: TRBJ2-5; DNA: TGTGCCAGCTCACCACGACAGGGACAAGAGACCCAGTACTTC; CDR3: CASSPRQGQETQYF
V: TRBV13; size: -; D: TRBD2; length: 17; J: TRBJ2-3; DNA: TGTGCCAGCAGCTTGGGCCCACTAGCGGGAGTCTCAGATACGCAGTATTTT; CDR3: CASSLGPLAGVSDTQYF
V: TRBV19; size: -; D: -; length: 13; J: TRBJ2-5; DNA: TGTGCCAGTAGTATGGAGAGATCGGAGACCCAGTACTTC; CDR3: CASSMERSETQYF
V: TRBV6-1; size: -; D: TRBD1; length: 20; J: TRBJ1-5; DNA: TGTGCCAGCAGTGGAATCCGTCTGCCGGGACAGGGTGGGGGCAATCAGCCCCAGCATTTT; CDR3: CASSGIRLPGQGGGNQPQHF
V: TRBV6-5; size: -; D: TRBD1; length: 13; J: TRBJ1-2; DNA: TGTGCCAGCAGCCGCGGGACAGACTATGGCTACACCTTC; CDR3: CASSRGTDYGYTF
V: TRBV5-1; size: -; D: -; length: 15; J: TRBJ2-7; DNA: TGCGCCAGCAGCTTGGATTGGGGAAACTCCTACGAGCAGTACTTC; CDR3: CASSLDWGNSYEQYF
V: TRBV9; size: few; D: -; length: 13; J: TRBJ2-5; DNA: TGTGCCAGCAGCGTAGGGGCAGGTGAGACCCAGTACTTC; CDR3: CASSVGAGETQYF
V: TRBV12-2; size: -; D: -; length: 14; J: TRBJ2-1; DNA: TGTGCAAGTCGCCACGGATGCTCCTACAATGAGCAGTTCTTC; CDR3: CASRHGCSYNEQFF
V: TRBV9; size: once; D: TRBD2; length: 16; J: TRBJ2-3; DNA: TGTGCCAGCAGCGTAGGCGGAGCGGGGGGGCGGGCTACGCAGTATTTT; CDR3: CASSVGGAGGRATQYF
V: TRBV2; size: -; D: -; length: 14; J: TRBJ2-7; DNA: TGTGCCAGCAGTTTGGTTCGGACAGCTTACGAGCAGTACTTC; CDR3: CASSLVRTAYEQYF
V: TRBV21-1; size: -; D: -; length: 15; J: TRBJ1-2; DNA: TGTGCCAGCAGCAAATTGCGACAGGCTGGATATGGCTACACCTTC; CDR3: CASSKLRQAGYGYTF
V: TRBV7-3; size: -; D: -; length: 14; J: TRBJ2-5; DNA: TGTGCCAGCAGCGGCGGAGGGATTCGAGAGACCCAGTACTTC; CDR3: CASSGGGIRETQYF
V: TRBV10-1; size: -; D: TRBD1; length: 13; J: TRBJ1-1; DNA: TGCGCCAGGCTGGGACAGGGAAACACTGAAGCTTTCTTT; CDR3: CARLGQGNTEAFF
V: TRBV10-3; size: once; D: -; length: 15; J: TRBJ2-7; DNA: TGTGCCATCAGGGCCGAGTTGACAACCGTGGGCGAGCAGTACTTC; CDR3: CAIRAELTTVGEQYF
V: TRBV5-1; size: many; D: TRBD2; length: 15; J: TRBJ2-3; DNA: TGCGCCAGCAGCGCCACTAGCGACCGCACAGATACGCAGTATTTT; CDR3: CASSATSDRTDTQYF
V: TRBV7-9; size: -; D: -; length: 15; J: TRBJ2-5; DNA: TGTGCCAGCAGCACCACAGGGGAGGCCCAAGAGACCCAGTACTTC; CDR3: CASSTTGEAQETQYF